The 30 T cell receptor beta chains reported below all come from one sample, sequenced in a study of chemoradiotherapy in HPV16-positive cancers. Profiling relied on immunoSEQ multiplex PCR, and the TCRdb table lists in-frame clones only, not all of them. The repertoire consists of tens of thousands of clones, with over 90% occurring once and the leading ten covering approximately 19%. Specimen: blood, collected from a patient who underwent chemoradiotherapy. Receptors were obtained from a human donor with HPV-associated anogenital cancer.

The rearrangement joins TRBV28 to TRBJ2-7, with D hard to call. Germline V gene sequence: CDR1 MDHEN, CDR2 SYDVKM. The CDR3 loop spans 13 amino acids. V was cut by 2 bases and J by 4 bases, with 9 bases left in between. CDR3 nucleotide sequence: TGTGCCAGCAGTTTAAAGGCCTGGTACGAGCAGTACTTC. As protein: CASSLKAWYEQYF.

V and J are TRBV7-9 and TRBJ1-1, with D unresolved. The V gene lost 5 bases and the J gene lost 0 bases, with 10 bases spanning the gap. The germline CDR1 and CDR2 sequences are SEHNR and FQNEAQ (reference sequence). The CDR3 runs 14 residues. Here the CDR3 reads CASSLHSMNTEAFF. CDR3 nucleotide sequence: TGTGCCAGCAGCCTCCATTCCATGAACACTGAAGCTTTCTTT.

The rearrangement uses TRBV4-3 and TRBJ2-7, with 14 bases aligning to TRBD2. V lost 4 bases and J lost 4; bases outside the gene matches: 9. The length of the CDR3 is 17 residues. The germline V gene encodes CDR1 LGHNA and CDR2 YSLEER. CDR3 loop: CASSLGTSGGPFYEQYF. Here the CDR3 DNA reads TGCGCCAGCAGCCTAGGGACTAGCGGGGGCCCCTTTTACGAGCAGTACTTC.

The chain combines TRBV11-2 with TRBJ1-5; D possibly corresponds to TRBD1 (6 bases). CDR3 length equals 15 residues. Germline CDR1 SGHAT, CDR2 FQNNGV. V was trimmed by 5 bases and J by 0 bases, leaving 11 bases between them. The CDR3 here is CASSATGNSNQPQHF. CDR3 in DNA: TGTGCCAGCAGCGCGACAGGCAATAGCAATCAGCCCCAGCATTTT.

A single count supports this clone. V and J are TRBV19 and TRBJ1-1, with TRBD1 as a possible D gene (5 bases). The V end was cut by 6 bases, the J end by 5 bases, with 13 bases between. Looked up from germline, CDR1 is LNHDA and CDR2 is SQIVND (reference sequence). The CDR3 has 13 residues. CDR3 residues: CASRGREFTEAFF. For the CDR3, the DNA is TGTGCCAGTAGAGGCAGGGAATTTACTGAAGCTTTCTTT.

The chain employs TRBV18 and TRBJ2-3; D might be TRBD1 (5 bases). From germline, CDR1 is KGHSH and CDR2 LQKENI. This CDR3 has 15 amino acids. Trimming left V 2 bases short and J 0 bases short, with 9 bases between. The CDR3 nucleotides are TGTGCCAGCTCACCAACCCAGGGTAGCACAGATACGCAGTATTTT. It specifies CASSPTQGSTDTQYF.

This chain connects TRBV6-1 to TRBJ2-1; 11 nucleotides match TRBD2. Germline CDR1 reads MNHNS; CDR2 reads SASEGT. This CDR3 has 15 amino acids. V lost 2 bases and J lost 6; bases outside the gene matches: 3. This CDR3 reads CASSEFSGGVNEQFF. The CDR3 DNA is TGTGCCAGCAGTGAATTTAGCGGGGGGGTCAATGAGCAGTTCTTC.

The rearrangement links TRBV28 to TRBJ1-1; D uncertain. Trimming left V 7 bases short and J 11 bases short, with 14 bases between. CDR3 size: 11 residues. The V gene's germline CDR1 is MDHEN and CDR2 SYDVKM. CDR3: CASTSPTGAFF. The CDR3 DNA is TGTGCCAGCACCTCTCCGACTGGGGCTTTCTTT.

V usage is TRBV5-1 and J usage is TRBJ2-7, with 8 bases lining up with TRBD1. The junction had 7 bases not matched to a gene; V was cut back by 2 bases and J by 6 bases. CDR3 length equals 14 residues. Germline V gives CDR1 SGHRS, CDR2 YFSETQ. CDR3 residues: CASSFRTGFFEQYF. CDR3 sequence (DNA): TGCGCCAGCAGCTTCAGGACAGGGTTCTTCGAGCAGTACTTC.

The chain couples TRBV5-5 to TRBJ1-4; D gene uncertain. Germline V gene lookup returns CDR1 SGHKS and CDR2 YYEKEE (reference sequence). This CDR3 is built from 14 residues. V dropped 1 base and J dropped 11 bases, with 15 bases sitting between them. The CDR3 coding sequence is TGTGCCAGCAGCTTGAAACGGGAACCCTGGAAACTGTTTTTT. This codes for CASSLKREPWKLFF.

The genes are TRBV5-1 and TRBJ1-2; 11 positions agree with TRBD1. The CDR3 runs 15 residues. The trim removed 0 bases at V and 4 bases at J, leaving 2 bases unmatched. Germline assignment: CDR1 SGHRS and CDR2 YFSETQ. In nucleotides, the CDR3 is TGCGCCAGCAGCTTGGACGGACAGGGGGCCTATGGCTACACCTTC. It translates to CASSLDGQGAYGYTF. Full variable domain (rest looked up from reference TRBV5-1 and TRBJ1-2): KAGVTQTPRYLIKTRGQQVTLSCSPISGHRSVSWYQQTPGQGLQFLFEYFSETQRNKGNFPGRFSGRQFSNSRSEMNVSTLELGDSALYLCASSLDGQGAYGYTFGSGTRLTVV.

V gene TRBV6-5 combines with J gene TRBJ2-2; D not certain. Deletions cut 6 bases from V and 5 bases from J, with 4 bases between. Germline CDR1 reads MNHEY; CDR2 reads SVGAGI. The CDR3 sequence is 11 residues long. DNA for the CDR3: TGTGCCAGCAGCCGGACCGGGGAGCTGTTTTTT. This gives the protein CASSRTGELFF.

The gene calls are TRBV28 and TRBJ2-5; no definite D call. V lost 5 bases and J 6 bases, leaving 16 bases between the germline ends. The CDR3 runs to 14 residues. Germline-derived CDR1 and CDR2 are MDHEN and SYDVKM. The CDR3, as DNA: TGTGCCAGCAGTCCGCCGGACCGAAGAAAGACCCAGTACTTC. Translation gives CASSPPDRRKTQYF.

The CDR3 here is CASSVAPARELEQYF. The CDR3, as DNA: TGTGCCAGCAGCGTAGCTCCAGCTAGGGAACTCGAGCAGTACTTC. The chain is built from TRBV9 and TRBJ2-7; D gene unclear. The V end was cut by 0 bases, the J end by 6 bases, with 16 bases between. The CDR3 runs 15 residues. Germline V gene sequence: CDR1 SGDLS, CDR2 YYNGEE.

The chain employs TRBV15 and TRBJ2-2; D not resolved. Trimming took 3 bases from V and 1 from J, leaving 6 bases between them. Germline V CDR1 and CDR2: LNHNV, YYDKDF (reference sequence). The CDR3 sequence is 14 residues long. CDR3 protein: CATSSTVNTGELFF. Written as DNA, the CDR3 is TGTGCCACCAGCAGTACGGTGAACACCGGGGAGCTGTTTTTT.

The chain has TRBV27 and TRBJ2-1, with 10 bases matching TRBD2. In germline, CDR1 is MNHEY, CDR2 SMNVEV (reference sequence). This CDR3 comprises 13 residues. V shed 5 bases, J shed 10 bases, and the junction held 5 bases outside the gene matches. In DNA form, the CDR3 reads TGTGCCAGCAGTCCGACACTAGCGGGAGAGCAGTTCTTC. Protein sequence: CASSPTLAGEQFF.

The genes are TRBV7-2 and TRBJ1-1; D may be TRBD1 (6 bases). In germline, CDR1 is SGHTA, CDR2 FQGNSA. Trimming took off 5 bases at V and 8 bases at J, with 21 bases between the two ends. The CDR3 has 15 residues. The CDR3 here is CASSVRSEGQGEAFF. As DNA, the CDR3 is TGTGCCAGCAGCGTGCGTTCTGAGGGGCAGGGGGAAGCTTTCTTT.

The chain employs TRBV2 and TRBJ1-6; 7 bases are a match to TRBD1. CDR3 size: 13 residues. The germline gives CDR1 SNHLY, CDR2 FYNNEI. Unmatched junction bases numbered 3, after V lost 8 bases and J lost 5 bases. CDR3 residues: CASGQVDNSPLHF. As DNA, the CDR3 is TGTGCCAGCGGACAGGTTGATAATTCACCCCTCCACTTT.

Written as DNA, the CDR3 is TGTGCCAGTAGCCACGTCGGGAGGAACTATGGCTACACCTTC. This encodes CASSHVGRNYGYTF. This rearrangement joins TRBV19 to TRBJ1-2; the D is unclear. The CDR3 is made up of 14 amino acids. CDR1 is LNHDA, CDR2 SQIVND, per germline (reference sequence). The germline V and J ends were trimmed by 6 bases and 2 bases, with 13 bases remaining between them.

This chain joins TRBV6-5 and TRBJ2-2, with D perhaps matching TRBD1 (6 bases). CDR1 and CDR2 from the germline V gene are MNHEY and SVGAGI. The CDR3 extends over 13 amino acids. The ends were cut back, 6 bases at V and 4 bases at J, with 9 bases in the middle. The DNA for the CDR3 is TGTGCCAGCAGAAAACAGGGCACCGGGGAGCTGTTTTTT. Its translation: CASRKQGTGELFF.

This sequence joins TRBV6-1 and TRBJ2-3; TRBD2 matches at 7 bases. With 2 bases clipped from V and 0 bases from J, the junction kept 8 bases outside the gene matches. The CDR3 extends over 17 amino acids. Germline V gene lookup returns CDR1 MNHNS and CDR2 SASEGT. CDR3 nucleotide sequence: TGTGCCAGCAGTGAATTGGTGGCTAGCGGAAGCACAGATACGCAGTATTTT. It codes for CASSELVASGSTDTQYF.

The chain uses TRBV29-1 and TRBJ1-1; tentatively, D is TRBD1 (6 bases). This CDR3 has 15 amino acids. In germline, CDR1 is SQVTM, CDR2 ANQGSEA. Between the trimmed V and J ends, which lost 3 bases and 2 bases, there was a span of 16 bases. CDR3 sequence reads: CSVDDQGSVNTEAFF. The CDR3 DNA follows: TGCAGCGTTGACGATCAGGGGTCGGTTAACACTGAAGCTTTCTTT.

V gene TRBV7-2 combines with J gene TRBJ1-2; D remains ambiguous. This CDR3 is 14 amino acids long. Germline CDR1 and CDR2: SGHTA and FQGNSA. V gave up 1 base and J gave up 2 bases, with 8 bases separating them. The CDR3 sequence is CASSLGNTNYGYTF. As DNA, the CDR3 is TGTGCCAGCAGCTTAGGAAATACGAACTATGGCTACACCTTC.

The V gene is TRBV7-3, the J gene TRBJ1-1; D is uncertain. Trimming removed 5 bases at V and 6 bases at J, with 19 bases between. Germline V CDR1 and CDR2: SGHTA, FQGTGA. CDR3 length: 15 residues. The CDR3 coding sequence is TGTGCCAGCAGCCCCCTGGCGTCCCCCGGGCCTGAAGCTTTCTTT. Protein product: CASSPLASPGPEAFF.

This clone was counted once. V gene TRBV28 combines with J gene TRBJ2-6; the D gene could be TRBD1 or TRBD2 (5 bases each). This CDR3 is 15 amino acids long. V dropped 8 bases and J dropped 0 bases, with 11 bases sitting between them. The germline V gene encodes CDR1 MDHEN and CDR2 SYDVKM. The CDR3 region has the DNA TGTGCCAGCCGCCAGAGGGGCTCTGGGGCCAACGTCCTGACTTTC. It encodes CASRQRGSGANVLTF. The complete variable domain, with remaining parts taken from reference TRBV28 and TRBJ2-6, reads DVKVTQSSRYLVKRTGEKVFLECVQDMDHENMFWYRQDPGLGLRLIYFSYDVKMKEKGDIPEGYSVSREKKERFSLILESASTNQTSMYLCASRQRGSGANVLTFGAGSRLTVL.

The chain couples TRBV27 to TRBJ2-3; 8 bases map to TRBD2. Germline lookup yields CDR1 MNHEY and CDR2 SMNVEV (reference sequence). Losses at the gene ends were 7 bases for V and 0 bases for J; bases not matched to a gene: 6. This CDR3 has 15 amino acids. CDR3 loop: CASTTLADSTDTQYF. The CDR3 nucleotides are TGTGCCAGCACCACACTAGCGGATAGCACAGATACGCAGTATTTT.

This rearrangement joins TRBV7-2 to TRBJ2-3; TRBD2 aligns across 14 bases. V lost 5 bases to trimming and J lost 3 bases; unmatched junction nucleotides: 1. The CDR3 length is 15 residues. Germline V gene lookup returns CDR1 SGHTA and CDR2 FQGNSA. Here the CDR3 DNA reads TGTGCCAGCAGCCGGACTAGCGGGGGGACAGATACGCAGTATTTT. Translation: CASSRTSGGTDTQYF.

The J gene is TRBJ1-6, the V gene TRBV6-1; the match to TRBD1 covers 8 bases. In germline, CDR1 is MNHNS, CDR2 SASEGT. The CDR3 spans 14 residues. The ends lost 3 bases at V and 14 bases at J; junction bases unmatched: 9. CDR3 nucleotides: TGTGCCAGCAGTGAGAGGGGGGACAGGCCGGCCCTCCACTTT. Its translation is CASSERGDRPALHF.

The chain has TRBV4-1 and TRBJ1-4, with 7 bases fitting TRBD1. The germline V gene has CDR1 MGHRA and CDR2 YSYEKL. After removal of 7 bases from V and 3 bases from J, the junction contained 8 bases not matched to a gene. The CDR3 covers 15 residues. CDR3 nucleotides: TGCGCCAGCAAAGACAGGGTAGGGGCTAATGAAAAACTGTTTTTT. Its protein product is CASKDRVGANEKLFF.

V is TRBV29-1 and J is TRBJ1-1, with TRBD1 matching 11 bases. V was pared by 3 bases and J by 0 bases, with 3 bases of the junction left unmatched. Germline assignment: CDR1 SQVTM and CDR2 ANQGSEA. The CDR3 sequence is 15 residues long. CDR3: CSVDGTGGVNTEAFF. The CDR3 coding sequence is TGCAGCGTTGATGGGACAGGGGGAGTGAACACTGAAGCTTTCTTT.